What follows are 3 T cell receptor beta chains derived from one specimen sequenced in a study of metastatic and nonmetastatic thyroid tumors. The entire patient cohort was treatment-naive prior to thyroid surgery. TCRdb ran MiXCR on the PCR reads. The sample has some 4,000 clones, about 32% seen once. Sample: adjacent normal tissue. The receptors stem from a male donor with papillary thyroid cancer or a benign thyroid nodule (not recorded which). Some clones in this sample may be carry-over from other donors' samples.

CDR3: CASTTYESETQYF. In nucleotides, the CDR3 is TGTGCCAGCACCACATATGAGTCAGAGACCCAGTACTTC. This chain joins TRBV7-2 and TRBJ2-5; D ambiguous. The CDR3 contains 13 residues. Germline V gives CDR1 SGHTA, CDR2 FQGNSA. The ends were cut back, 7 bases at V and 4 bases at J, with 13 bases in the middle.

In this sample, this clone turned up a few times. The V gene is TRBV28, the J gene TRBJ1-1; D unresolved. The CDR3 sequence is 12 residues long. With 6 bases removed from V and 5 bases from J, the gap between germline ends came to 10 bases. The germline gives CDR1 MDHEN, CDR2 SYDVKM. The CDR3 DNA follows: TGTGCCAGCAGCACTATTAATACTGAAGCTTTCTTT. Encoded protein: CASSTINTEAFF.

This clone turned up a few times. The CDR3 region has the DNA TGTGCCAGCAGCCCTACGATGACCTCCTACGAGCAGTACTTC. Residues: CASSPTMTSYEQYF. The gene calls are TRBV28 and TRBJ2-7; no reliable D call. The CDR3 is made up of 14 amino acids. The germline gives CDR1 MDHEN, CDR2 SYDVKM. Trimming shortened V by 6 bases and J by 0 bases, and 12 bases separated the two germline ends.